One sample yielded the 18 T cell receptor beta chains listed below, sequenced in a study of T cells after yellow fever vaccination. TCRdb passed the 5' RACE reads through MiXCR, listing each CDR3 protein once. The data show under 550,000 distinct CDR3 sequences, about a fifth seen once. Sequencing was performed on PBMCs, taken 20 to 25 days after the first yellow fever vaccination. These receptors were collected from a man between 18 and 35 years old who received the YFV17D yellow fever vaccine.

This sequence joins TRBV2 and TRBJ2-2; TRBD1 might be the D (5 bases). V lost 5 bases and J 8 bases, leaving 9 bases between the germline ends. Germline CDR1 is SNHLY and CDR2 is FYNNEI. The CDR3 is 12 amino acids. This chain's CDR3 is CASSLREGELFF. CDR3 bases: TGTGCCAGCAGTCTCAGGGAAGGGGAGCTGTTTTTT.

This clonotype was observed a handful of times. The chain combines TRBV20-1 with TRBJ1-1; TRBD1 aligns across 10 bases. J was trimmed by 7 bases and V by 0 bases; bases with no gene match: 14. The CDR3 runs 17 residues. Germline CDR1 reads DFQATT; CDR2 reads SNEGSKA (reference sequence). The CDR3: CSARDPSGTGAAHEAFF. The CDR3 bases are TGCAGTGCTAGAGATCCTAGTGGGACAGGGGCCGCCCATGAAGCTTTCTTT.

This clonotype was detected a few times. The rearrangement uses TRBV24-1 and TRBJ2-7; TRBD1 matches at 7 bases. Germline V gene sequence: CDR1 KGHDR, CDR2 SFDVKD. The CDR3 consists of 15 residues. The trim removed 3 bases at V and 2 bases at J, leaving 6 bases unmatched. DNA of the CDR3: TGTGCCACCAGTGATCCCGGACAGGACCCCTACGAGCAGTACTTC. Translation: CATSDPGQDPYEQYF.

The chain is built from TRBV20-1 and TRBJ2-7; possible D gene TRBD2, 6 bases. V was clipped by 0 bases and J by 8 bases, with 20 bases between them. Germline CDR1 DFQATT, CDR2 SNEGSKA (reference sequence). The CDR3 covers 15 residues. In DNA form, the CDR3 reads TGCAGTGCTAGAGATGTACTAGGGACTGTGGGGAAGCAGTACTTC. As protein: CSARDVLGTVGKQYF.

CDR3 loop: CASSFAPGGNTGELFF. DNA for the CDR3: TGTGCCAGCAGCTTCGCCCCAGGGGGGAACACCGGGGAGCTGTTTTTT. The gene calls are TRBV7-6 and TRBJ2-2; 7 positions match TRBD1. The CDR3 contains 16 residues. V lost 3 bases and J lost 1; bases outside the gene matches: 5. Looked up from germline, CDR1 is SGHVS and CDR2 is FNYEAQ.

CDR3 sequence (DNA): TGCGCCAGCAGCCAAAGATGGGGGTCCTCCTACAATGAGCAGTTCTTC. Its protein product is CASSQRWGSSYNEQFF. This rearrangement joins TRBV4-1 to TRBJ2-1; D is possibly TRBD1 or TRBD2 (5 bases each). Trimming shortened V by 2 bases and J by 0 bases, and 11 bases separated the two germline ends. In germline, CDR1 is MGHRA, CDR2 YSYEKL. The CDR3 consists of 16 residues.

This clonotype is medium-sized within its sample. The gene calls are TRBV7-9 and TRBJ2-1; the D is unclear. Looked up from germline, CDR1 is SEHNR and CDR2 is FQNEAQ (reference sequence). Trimming took off 3 bases at V and 12 bases at J, with 9 bases between the two ends. This CDR3 has 11 residues. CDR3 DNA sequence: TGTGCCAGCAGCTTCAATCGGAGGCAGTTCTTC. Translated, it gives CASSFNRRQFF.

This clonotype was counted between two and nine times. The V gene is TRBV7-2, the J gene TRBJ1-4; D possibly corresponds to TRBD1 (6 bases). This CDR3 contains 15 residues. The germline V gene has CDR1 SGHTA and CDR2 FQGNSA. The V end was cut by 4 bases, the J end by 0 bases, with 9 bases between. The CDR3 reads CASSSQGSTNEKLFF. In DNA, the CDR3 is TGTGCCAGCAGCTCTCAGGGGTCAACTAATGAAAAACTGTTTTTT.

The table lists this clonotype with a few counts. This chain joins TRBV12-3 or TRBV12-4 and TRBJ2-1; 12 nucleotides align to TRBD1. V shed 5 bases, J shed 6 bases, and the junction held 8 bases outside the gene matches. The CDR3 has 16 amino acids. The CDR3 loop is CASSVTGTGGSNEQFF. The CDR3 nucleotides read TGTGCCAGCAGTGTGACCGGGACAGGGGGCTCCAATGAGCAGTTCTTC.

V is TRBV5-1 and J is TRBJ1-5, with D perhaps matching TRBD1 (5 bases). The ends were cut back, 4 bases at V and 0 bases at J, with 14 bases in the middle. The germline gives CDR1 SGHRS, CDR2 YFSETQ. CDR3 length: 16 residues. The CDR3 loop is CASSPLGGSSNQPQHF. CDR3 DNA sequence: TGCGCCAGCAGCCCTTTGGGGGGAAGTAGCAATCAGCCCCAGCATTTT.

The rearrangement links TRBV7-2 to TRBJ1-6; D ambiguous. The germline V and J ends were trimmed by 2 bases and 7 bases, with 12 bases remaining between them. The CDR3 covers 15 residues. Germline CDR1 SGHTA, CDR2 FQGNSA. CDR3 in amino acids: CASSLFTGRNSPLHF. The CDR3 DNA reads TGTGCCAGCAGCTTATTTACGGGTCGGAATTCACCCCTCCACTTT.

This clonotype has a handful of counts. This sequence joins TRBV15 and TRBJ1-5; 7 nucleotides line up with TRBD1. Germline V CDR1 and CDR2: LNHNV, YYDKDF (reference sequence). The CDR3 runs to 15 residues. The V segment lost 0 bases and the J segment 6 bases; nucleotides outside the gene matches: 5. CDR3 sequence (DNA): TGTGCCACCAGCAGAGACAGGGGGAAAGGTCAGCCCCAGCATTTT. It yields the protein CATSRDRGKGQPQHF.

This clonotype has more than one count but fewer than ten. V usage is TRBV14 and J usage is TRBJ2-1; TRBD2 agrees at 9 bases. The junction had 6 bases not matched to a gene; V was cut back by 1 base and J by 5 bases. The CDR3 loop spans 16 amino acids. CDR1 is SGHDN, CDR2 FVKESK, per germline. CDR3 nucleotide sequence: TGTGCCAGCAGCCAAGTTGTAGCGGGGGCGCACAATGAGCAGTTCTTC. Translated: CASSQVVAGAHNEQFF.

This clonotype came up a few times. This chain connects TRBV27 to TRBJ2-1; 8 bases align to TRBD2. The junction had 5 bases not matched to a gene; V was cut back by 8 bases and J by 8 bases. Germline V gene sequence: CDR1 MNHEY, CDR2 SMNVEV (reference sequence). The CDR3 is 12 amino acids. CDR3 residues: CASWTSPDEQFF. The CDR3 DNA is TGTGCCAGCTGGACTAGCCCCGATGAGCAGTTCTTC.

The V and J genes are TRBV7-9 and TRBJ2-3; weak D call: TRBD2 (7 bases). Germline-derived CDR1 and CDR2 are SEHNR and FQNEAQ (reference sequence). The V end lost 11 bases, the J end lost 1 base, and 19 bases lay between the germline ends. CDR3 length equals 15 residues. The CDR3 sequence: CACNPGGPGTDTQYF. In nucleotides, the CDR3 is TGTGCCTGCAACCCCGGGGGGCCCGGCACAGATACGCAGTATTTT. Filled out from reference TRBV7-9 and TRBJ2-3, the complete variable domain reads DTGVSQNPRHKITKRGQNVTFRCDPISEHNRLYWYRQTLGQGPEFLTYFQNEAQLEKSRLLSDRFSAERPKGSFSTLEIQRTEQGDSAMYLCACNPGGPGTDTQYFGPGTRLTVL.

This clonotype was seen many times. The chain couples TRBV6-2 or TRBV6-3 to TRBJ1-1, with a weak D call TRBD1 (5 bases). The CDR3 consists of 11 residues. The V gene lost 5 bases and the J gene lost 6 bases, with 7 bases spanning the gap. Germline V gene sequence: CDR1 MNHEY, CDR2 SVGEGT. The CDR3 loop reads CASSQGPEAFF. The CDR3 DNA reads TGTGCCAGCAGTCAGGGCCCTGAAGCTTTCTTT.

This clonotype was recorded at least ten times. The CDR3 DNA sequence: TGTGCCAGCAGCTTAGGGGGGCGCTGGGAGCGGGGGGGCGTCACCGGGGAGCTGTTTTTT. Translated: CASSLGGRWERGGVTGELFF. The chain links TRBV11-3 to TRBJ2-2; 10 bases map to TRBD2. Germline CDR1 and CDR2: SGHNT and YENEEA. The trim removed 1 base at V and 4 bases at J, leaving 15 bases unmatched. There are 20 residues in the CDR3. Filled out from reference TRBV11-3 and TRBJ2-2, the complete variable domain reads EAGVVQSPRYKIIEKKQPVAFWCNPISGHNTLYWYLQNLGQGPELLIRYENEEAVDDSQLPKDRFSAERLKGVDSTLKIQPAELGDSAVYLCASSLGGRWERGGVTGELFFGEGSRLTVL.

The chain uses TRBV7-2 and TRBJ2-2, with 9 bases identical to TRBD1. CDR1 SGHTA and CDR2 FQGNSA come from the germline V gene. With 4 bases clipped from V and 7 bases from J, the junction kept 10 bases outside the gene matches. There are 16 residues in the CDR3. For the CDR3, the DNA is TGTGCCAGCAGCTCGACCGGGACAGGGCCTGTCGGGGAGCTGTTTTTT. Translating it yields CASSSTGTGPVGELFF.